These 17 T cell receptor beta chains came from one sample sequenced in a study of blood T cell repertoires in COVID-19. The repertoire was sequenced with immunoSEQ multiplex PCR; TCRdb's copy has only in-frame clones and lacks some. The sample lists under 250,000 clones; more than 75% were seen once. Material: peripheral blood. The receptors originated from a woman aged 80 or older with COVID-19, enrolled during active disease.

The V gene is TRBV24-1, the J gene TRBJ2-2, with TRBD2 matching over 7 bases. Germline lookup yields CDR1 KGHDR and CDR2 SFDVKD. Trimming took 9 bases from V and 5 from J; bases not matched to a gene: 8. CDR3 length: 14 amino acids. This CDR3 reads CATASGVGTGELFF. For the CDR3, the DNA is TGTGCCACCGCAAGCGGGGTTGGGACCGGGGAGCTGTTTTTT.

The chain carries TRBV4-3 and TRBJ1-1, with 8 nucleotides matching TRBD1. CDR1 is LGHNA, CDR2 YSLEER, per germline. The CDR3 totals 14 residues. Trimming removed 2 bases from V and 3 bases from J; junction bases left unmatched: 2. In DNA, the CDR3 is TGCGCCAGCAGCCAAACAGGGGGTCACACTGAAGCTTTCTTT. Translated, it gives CASSQTGGHTEAFF.

This chain links TRBV11-2 with TRBJ1-3; D is uncertain. Trimming left V 6 bases short and J 0 bases short, with 9 bases between. The germline CDR1 and CDR2 sequences are SGHAT and FQNNGV. This CDR3 contains 14 residues. CDR3 DNA sequence: TGTGCCAGCAGTCCGCAGATCTCTGGAAACACCATATATTTT. Translated, it gives CASSPQISGNTIYF. The full variable domain, rest sourced from reference TRBV11-2 and TRBJ1-3, is EAGVAQSPRYKIIEKRQSVAFWCNPISGHATLYWYQQILGQGPKLLIQFQNNGVVDDSQLPKDRFSAERLKGVDSTLKIQPAKLEDSAVYLCASSPQISGNTIYFGEGSWLTVV.

The genes are TRBV28 and TRBJ2-7; the D gene is possibly TRBD2 (5 bases). CDR1 and CDR2 (germline): MDHEN, SYDVKM. The CDR3 covers 13 residues. V lost 4 bases and J 2 bases, leaving 9 bases between the germline ends. The DNA of the CDR3 is TGTGCCAGCAGTTCCCTCGGGACCTACGAGCAGTACTTC. Its translation: CASSSLGTYEQYF.

The rearrangement joins TRBV28 to TRBJ1-6, with D unclear. This CDR3 contains 13 residues. In germline, CDR1 is MDHEN, CDR2 SYDVKM. Deletions cut 6 bases from V and 5 bases from J, with 8 bases between. CDR3 DNA sequence: TGTGCCAGCAGCCCGTCCCATAATTCACCCCTCCACTTT. Amino acids: CASSPSHNSPLHF.

The chain employs TRBV7-2 and TRBJ2-3; 11 nucleotides align to TRBD2. Unmatched junction bases numbered 8, after V lost 2 bases and J lost 4 bases. The CDR3 length is 17 residues. Germline V gives CDR1 SGHTA, CDR2 FQGNSA. The CDR3 bases are TGTGCCAGCAGCTTACGTAGCGGGGGGGATTTGGCAGATACGCAGTATTTT. As protein: CASSLRSGGDLADTQYF. Full variable domain (rest looked up from reference TRBV7-2 and TRBJ2-3): GAGVSQSPSNKVTEKGKDVELRCDPISGHTALYWYRQSLGQGLEFLIYFQGNSAPDKSGLPSDRFSAERTGGSVSTLTIQRTQQEDSAVYLCASSLRSGGDLADTQYFGPGTRLTVL.

The rearrangement links TRBV10-2 to TRBJ1-5; tentative D call: TRBD1 (6 bases). V lost 3 bases to trimming and J lost 3 bases, with 9 bases between them. The CDR3 loop spans 14 amino acids. Germline values: CDR1 WSHSY, CDR2 SAAADI. CDR3 bases: TGCGCCAGCAGTGAACAGGGATCCAATCAGCCCCAGCATTTT. Protein sequence: CASSEQGSNQPQHF.

V is TRBV30 and J is TRBJ1-5, with no clear D. CDR3 length equals 15 residues. V was shortened by 3 bases and J by 0 bases, with 12 bases between the two germline ends. The V gene's germline CDR1 is GTSNPN and CDR2 SVGIG (reference sequence). As DNA, the CDR3 is TGTGCCTGGAGGGTGAGAGGGAATAGCAATCAGCCCCAGCATTTT. This gives the protein CAWRVRGNSNQPQHF.

This clone has only a few counts. The chain links TRBV10-3 to TRBJ2-7; possible D gene TRBD1, 6 bases. Germline V CDR1 and CDR2: ENHRY, SYGVKD. The CDR3 is made up of 16 amino acids. V lost 0 bases and J lost 2, with 14 bases in between. DNA of the CDR3: TGTGCCATCAGTGAGTCCTCTACAGGGATGGCCTACGAGCAGTACTTC. The encoded protein is CAISESSTGMAYEQYF.

V and J are TRBV11-2 and TRBJ2-1; possibly TRBD2 for D (5 bases). The CDR3 runs to 15 residues. Trimming stripped 1 base from V and 0 bases from J, with 7 bases between. CDR1 and CDR2 from the germline V gene are SGHAT and FQNNGV. This CDR3 is CASSLVRGSYNEQFF. CDR3 bases: TGTGCCAGCAGCTTAGTCCGGGGCTCCTACAATGAGCAGTTCTTC.

This sequence joins TRBV5-1 and TRBJ1-2, with TRBD1 matching over 7 bases. J was trimmed by 5 bases and V by 3 bases; bases with no gene match: 13. There are 16 residues in the CDR3. The germline V gene encodes CDR1 SGHRS and CDR2 YFSETQ. CDR3 in DNA: TGCGCCAGCAGCTCCGCGGACGGAACAGGGGTATATGGCTACACCTTC. It is translated as CASSSADGTGVYGYTF.

The chain recombines TRBV25-1 with TRBJ2-4, with 7 bases aligning to TRBD1. CDR1 and CDR2 from the germline V gene are MGHDK and SYGVNS. The CDR3 length is 16 residues. V trimming: 3 bases; J trimming: 1 base; junction bases outside the gene matches: 6. DNA for the CDR3: TGTGCCAGCAGTGATCGAGGGGGCTCTGCCAAAAACATTCAGTACTTC. This gives the protein CASSDRGGSAKNIQYF. The entire variable domain, with the rest obtained from reference TRBV25-1 and TRBJ2-4, is as follows: EADIYQTPRYLVIGTGKKITLECSQTMGHDKMYWYQQDPGMELHLIHYSYGVNSTEKGDLSSESTVSRIRTEHFPLTLESARPSHTSQYLCASSDRGGSAKNIQYFGAGTRLSVL.

This rearrangement joins TRBV12-3 or TRBV12-4 to TRBJ2-1; perhaps TRBD1 as D (5 bases). The CDR3 is 13 amino acids. Deletions cut 4 bases from V and 12 bases from J, with 16 bases between. The CDR3 here is CASSSEARGLQFF. CDR3 coding DNA: TGTGCCAGCAGTTCGGAAGCTAGGGGCTTGCAGTTCTTC.

This clone was found once. The rearrangement links TRBV2 to TRBJ2-3, with D perhaps TRBD1 (6 bases). The CDR3 is 15 residues long. Germline assignment: CDR1 SNHLY and CDR2 FYNNEI. Between the trimmed V and J ends, which lost 7 bases and 1 base, there was a span of 15 bases. This CDR3 reads CASTSTPGGTDTQYF. Written as DNA, the CDR3 is TGTGCCAGCACCTCCACCCCAGGGGGCACAGATACGCAGTATTTT.

About this clone: Different DNA sequences within this sample yield the same CDR3. The chain employs TRBV3-1 (or the pseudogene TRBV3-2) and TRBJ1-5; no reliable D call. V dropped 1 base and J dropped 3 bases, with 4 bases sitting between them. Germline V lookup: CDR1 LGHDT, CDR2 YNNKEL (reference sequence). The CDR3 sequence is 13 residues long. The CDR3: CASSQGPNQPQHF. The CDR3 DNA follows: TGTGCCAGCAGCCAAGGGCCCAATCAGCCCCAGCATTTT.

The chain combines TRBV21-1 with TRBJ2-2; the table assigns TRBD1, which was not confirmed against the DNA. TRBV21-1 is classified as a pseudogene. The CDR3 totals 18 residues. The CDR3: CAVLQGIFPWEITGELFF. CDR3 sequence (DNA): TGTGCAGTACTACAGGGTATCTTTCCTTGGGAGATCACCGGGGAGCTGTTTTTT.

The chain is built from TRBV6-5 and TRBJ2-7; D ambiguous. Trimming removed 0 bases at V and 2 bases at J, with 8 bases between. From germline, CDR1 is MNHEY and CDR2 SVGAGI. The CDR3 has 14 residues. The DNA for the CDR3 is TGTGCCAGCAGTTACTCGGTCTCAGCCTACGAGCAGTACTTC. Translating gives CASSYSVSAYEQYF.